This T cell receptor beta chain is from a study of blood T cells in healthy people across ages. Study-level findings and limits: Measured against age, TCR beta diversity per million T cells decreased in a roughly linear manner. Among long-lived donors, naive CD4+ cells were more numerous and diversity higher than in aged donors.

This clonotype occurred many times. Its antigen is still unknown. This CDR3 spans 13 amino acids. A second PCR, run for roughly 7 to 12 cycles, used a sample-barcoded 5' primer plus a J-beta primer mix. MiXCR was run by TCRdb on the 5' RACE reads, yielding one entry per CDR3 protein. This table has approximately 360,000 distinct CDR3 sequences, 52% appearing once. The amount of total RNA extracted per sample was at least 6 micrograms. The chain joins TRBV21-1 to TRBJ1-2. TRBV21-1 is tagged as a pseudogene. This clonotype was sampled from a man aged 55 to 69 in good health. Sequencing input: blood. The DNA of the CDR3 is TGTGCCAGCAGCAAACCGTCACTGTATGGCTACACCTTC. It encodes CASSKPSLYGYTF.